The 4 T cell receptor beta chains presented below share a single source sample, sequenced in a study of regulatory T cells in long-lasting Graves disease. Time point described: newly diagnosed GD, antithyroid drugs for less than 3 months. The TCR library was prepared using RNA isolated from PBMCs. Construction of TCR beta libraries relied on iRepertoire HTBI primers and on Arm-PCR targeting CDR3 regions. TCRdb independently ran MiXCR on the multiplex PCR reads; one entry per CDR3 protein. The table lists 200,000 to 250,000 distinct CDR3 sequences, approximately 18% of them singletons. The sample was also linked to a second study, of T cells in Graves' hyperthyroidism and ophthalmopathy.

The sample in question was peripheral blood mononuclear cells (PBMCs), obtained at new diagnosis, from a patient treated with antithyroid drugs. All receptors derive from a woman aged 25 to 39 with Graves disease.

A few counts support this clonotype. The chain joins TRBV5-1 to TRBJ2-1, with 7 bases lining up with TRBD1. Germline CDR1 is SGHRS and CDR2 is YFSETQ. There are 17 residues in the CDR3. Trimming removed 0 bases from V and 3 bases from J; junction bases left unmatched: 9. CDR3 in amino acids: CASSLALGTAIYNEQFF. Here the CDR3 DNA reads TGCGCCAGCAGCTTGGCCTTGGGGACAGCGATCTACAATGAGCAGTTCTTC.

Only one count was recorded for this clonotype. A far larger clone is only one base removed, so a read error is likely. The V and J genes are TRBV2 and TRBJ2-1; 9 nucleotides match TRBD2. V was pared by 2 bases and J by 10 bases, with 12 bases of the junction left unmatched. The CDR3 loop spans 16 amino acids. The germline gives CDR1 SNHLY, CDR2 FYNNEI. The chain's CDR3 is CASSEIGTSFSYEQFF. The CDR3 coding sequence is TGTGCCAGCAGTGAAATCGGGACTAGCTTTTCCTACGAGCAGTTCTTC.

Many counts were recorded for this clonotype. The V gene is TRBV2, the J gene TRBJ1-5; perhaps TRBD1 as D (5 bases). The V gene lost 2 bases and the J gene lost 3 bases, with 11 bases spanning the gap. Germline V gene data show CDR1 as SNHLY and CDR2 as FYNNEI. The CDR3 has 15 amino acids. The CDR3 loop reads CASSERGLDNQPQHF. CDR3 nucleotides: TGTGCCAGCAGTGAACGGGGGTTAGACAATCAGCCCCAGCATTTT.

This clonotype was seen ten or more times. This clone may be a read error of a much larger clone one base away. The chain employs TRBV11-3 and TRBJ1-1; unclear D gene. V lost 6 bases, J lost 3 bases, and 11 bases lay in between. Germline assignment: CDR1 SGHNT and CDR2 YENEEA. The CDR3 spans 13 residues. The CDR3, as DNA: TGTGCCAGCAGGAAGGGAGGGTACACTGAAGCTTTCTTT. This translates into CASRKGGYTEAFF.